The next 8 T cell receptor beta chains were all read from a single sample in a study of beta chain features in type 1 diabetes. The sequenced template was cDNA made from the entire isolated RNA. Produced via immunoSEQ multiplex PCR; TCRdb's table is partial and in-frame only. Altogether approximately 120,000 clones are present, approximately 39% being singletons, with the ten largest covering roughly 0.059%. The sample consisted of stem cell memory CD4+ T cells from blood. The receptor source for this set is a woman aged 18-29 years in good health.

This chain joins TRBV29-1 and TRBJ1-4; 8 nucleotides agree with TRBD1. The V segment lost 7 bases and the J segment 8 bases; nucleotides outside the gene matches: 6. The CDR3 sequence is 12 residues long. CDR1 is SQVTM and CDR2 is ANQGSEA in the germline V gene. CDR3 coding DNA: TGCAGCGCCCGGACAGGGTGGGAAAAACTGTTTTTT. Its translation is CSARTGWEKLFF. Full variable domain (outside the CDR3, taken from reference TRBV29-1 and TRBJ1-4): SAVISQKPSRDICQRGTSLTIQCQVDSQVTMMFWYRQQPGQSLTLIATANQGSEATYESGFVIDKFPISRPNLTFSTLTVSNMSPEDSSIYLCSARTGWEKLFFGSGTQLSVL.

The CDR3 DNA follows: TGCAGCGTTGATAGTGGGGCAGGGGGCGTGTACGAGCAGTACTTC. As protein: CSVDSGAGGVYEQYF. This chain joins TRBV29-1 and TRBJ2-7; 8 bases align to TRBD1. Unmatched junction bases numbered 11, after V lost 3 bases and J lost 4 bases. The germline V gene encodes CDR1 SQVTM and CDR2 ANQGSEA. CDR3 size: 15 residues.

The genes are TRBV27 and TRBJ2-3, with 9 bases aligning to TRBD2. Looked up from germline, CDR1 is MNHEY and CDR2 is SMNVEV (reference sequence). CDR3 length: 14 residues. V gave up 6 bases and J gave up 6 bases; unmatched junction bases: 7. CDR3 region: CASRLAGGPDTQYF. CDR3 DNA sequence: TGTGCCAGCAGACTAGCGGGTGGTCCGGATACGCAGTATTTT.

This clone was counted a few times. The rearrangement uses TRBV11-2 and TRBJ1-1; D is perhaps TRBD1 (6 bases). Germline V lookup: CDR1 SGHAT, CDR2 FQNNGV. This CDR3 contains 14 residues. Trimming removed 2 bases at V and 0 bases at J, with 7 bases between. The CDR3 is CASSLQGLNTEAFF. DNA of the CDR3: TGTGCCAGCAGCTTACAGGGGCTGAACACTGAAGCTTTCTTT. The full variable domain, its missing parts supplied by reference TRBV11-2 and TRBJ1-1, is EAGVAQSPRYKIIEKRQSVAFWCNPISGHATLYWYQQILGQGPKLLIQFQNNGVVDDSQLPKDRFSAERLKGVDSTLKIQPAKLEDSAVYLCASSLQGLNTEAFFGQGTRLTVV.

The rearrangement links TRBV28 to TRBJ2-3; D is possibly TRBD1 (5 bases). There are 14 residues in the CDR3. Germline CDR1 reads MDHEN; CDR2 reads SYDVKM. The V end lost 6 bases, the J end lost 8 bases, and 18 bases lay between the germline ends. CDR3 sequence: CASRPKPPQGTQYF. The CDR3 DNA is TGTGCCAGCAGGCCCAAGCCCCCCCAGGGTACGCAGTATTTT.

This chain connects TRBV5-1 to TRBJ2-5, with D maybe TRBD1 (5 bases). Trimming pared 4 bases from V and 2 bases from J, leaving 6 bases between. Germline assignment: CDR1 SGHRS and CDR2 YFSETQ. The CDR3 extends over 12 amino acids. CDR3: CASSRQQETQYF. CDR3 nucleotide sequence: TGCGCCAGCAGCCGACAGCAAGAGACCCAGTACTTC.

The chain has TRBV5-4 and TRBJ2-1; the match to TRBD2 covers 12 bases. The V gene's germline CDR1 is SGHNT and CDR2 YYREEE (reference sequence). The length of the CDR3 is 17 residues. V trimming: 3 bases; J trimming: 8 bases; junction bases outside the gene matches: 12. Here the CDR3 DNA reads TGTGCCAGCAGCTCCCGGGCGACTAGCGGGAGTATGGATGAGCAGTTCTTC. Residues: CASSSRATSGSMDEQFF.

V is TRBV30 and J is TRBJ2-1; the match to TRBD2 covers 10 bases. This CDR3 has 16 amino acids. V lost 1 base to trimming and J lost 2 bases; unmatched junction nucleotides: 5. Germline CDR1 reads GTSNPN; CDR2 reads SVGIG (reference sequence). The CDR3 coding sequence is TGTGCCTGGAGTGGCACCGGGACTAGCGCCTACAATGAGCAGTTCTTC. This codes for CAWSGTGTSAYNEQFF.